Below, 27 T cell receptor beta chains from the same sample are listed, as sequenced in a study of blood T cell repertoires in COVID-19. Profiling relied on immunoSEQ multiplex PCR, and the TCRdb table lists in-frame clones only, not all of them. Of 250,000 or so clones listed, about 85% are singletons. The sample consisted of PBMCs or T cells enriched from blood (not recorded which). The receptor source for this set is a woman aged 45-65 years who had been exposed to COVID-19.

The genes are TRBV12-3 or TRBV12-4 and TRBJ1-2; D gene unclear. V lost 3 bases and J 8 bases, leaving 10 bases between the germline ends. This CDR3 has 12 amino acids. The CDR3 protein is CASSFGFRGYTF. CDR3 DNA: TGTGCCAGCAGTTTCGGGTTTAGGGGCTACACCTTC.

The V call is TRBV7-3, the J call TRBJ2-3; 8 bases fit TRBD2. Germline values: CDR1 SGHTA, CDR2 FQGTGA. CDR3 length: 15 residues. Germline trimming cut 5 bases from V and 1 base from J; bases unmatched to any gene: 5. CDR3 sequence (DNA): TGTGCCAGCAGCCCGGGGGGGCCGGGCACAGATACGCAGTATTTT. As protein: CASSPGGPGTDTQYF.

The chain joins TRBV5-6 to TRBJ1-2; 8 bases match TRBD1. The germline CDR1 and CDR2 sequences are SGHDT and YYEEEE. The CDR3 has 18 residues. Trimming at V came to 4 bases and at J to 4 bases, leaving 18 bases not matched to a gene. CDR3 residues: CASSPGQGSISQGYGYTF. The CDR3 DNA sequence: TGTGCCAGCAGCCCTGGACAGGGTTCGATTTCCCAGGGCTATGGCTACACCTTC.

The chain employs TRBV6-6 and TRBJ2-2, with TRBD1 as a possible D gene (6 bases). Germline-derived CDR1 and CDR2 are MNHNY and SVGAGI (reference sequence). With 4 bases removed from V and 4 bases from J, the gap between germline ends came to 7 bases. The CDR3 is 13 residues long. CDR3 DNA: TGTGCCAGCAGTTTCAGGGGCACCGGGGAGCTGTTTTTT. Translating it yields CASSFRGTGELFF.

The chain joins TRBV29-1 to TRBJ1-3, with D hard to call. With 4 bases removed from V and 0 bases from J, the gap between germline ends came to 4 bases. The CDR3 is 12 residues long. CDR1 and CDR2 (germline): SQVTM, ANQGSEA. In nucleotides, the CDR3 is TGCAGCGTTGGGAGCTCTGGAAACACCATATATTTT. Translated, it gives CSVGSSGNTIYF.

The rearrangement uses TRBV5-1 and TRBJ1-1; D ambiguous. The CDR3 has 14 residues. V lost 4 bases, J lost 1 base, and 11 bases lay in between. Germline V gene data show CDR1 as SGHRS and CDR2 as YFSETQ. The CDR3 loop is CASSPFGGNTEAFF. The CDR3, as DNA: TGCGCCAGCAGCCCTTTTGGAGGGAACACTGAAGCTTTCTTT.

J is TRBJ2-3 and V is TRBV5-1; D gene unclear. V lost 0 bases and J 1 base, leaving 6 bases between the germline ends. Germline CDR1 SGHRS, CDR2 YFSETQ. CDR3 length: 14 amino acids. This chain's CDR3 is CASSLARGTDTQYF. The CDR3 bases are TGCGCCAGCAGCTTGGCCCGGGGCACAGATACGCAGTATTTT.

The chain links TRBV15 to TRBJ2-3; D may be TRBD2 (6 bases). V gave up 0 bases and J gave up 6 bases, with 19 bases separating them. Germline V lookup: CDR1 LNHNV, CDR2 YYDKDF (reference sequence). This CDR3 has 17 amino acids. This CDR3 reads CATSRELGGLDKDTQYF. The CDR3 bases are TGTGCCACCAGCAGAGAGCTCGGGGGACTTGATAAGGATACGCAGTATTTT.

The chain joins TRBV6-2 or TRBV6-3 to TRBJ1-1, with TRBD1 matching 7 bases. CDR3 size: 13 residues. Germline trimming cut 6 bases from V and 4 bases from J; bases unmatched to any gene: 5. Germline V gene lookup returns CDR1 MNHEY and CDR2 SVGEGT. CDR3 sequence (DNA): TGTGCCAGCAGCCGCGACAGGGCCACTGAAGCTTTCTTT. Its translation: CASSRDRATEAFF.

The J gene is TRBJ2-2, the V gene TRBV10-3; TRBD2 matches 10 bases. CDR3 length: 14 amino acids. The junction had 4 bases not matched to a gene; V was cut back by 8 bases and J by 4 bases. The germline CDR1 and CDR2 sequences are ENHRY and SYGVKD. DNA of the CDR3: TGTGCCATCGGCCAGCGGGGGGGCACCGGGGAGCTGTTTTTT. Protein: CAIGQRGGTGELFF.

The chain recombines TRBV7-2 with TRBJ2-7; no clear D. The CDR3 extends over 13 amino acids. V shed 3 bases and J shed 0 bases, with 6 bases lying between them. CDR1 is SGHTA and CDR2 is FQGNSA in the germline V gene. CDR3 region: CASSLATSYEQYF. The CDR3 DNA follows: TGTGCCAGCAGCTTGGCAACCTCCTACGAGCAGTACTTC.

The chain uses TRBV19 and TRBJ1-4, with 9 bases that match TRBD1. Germline assignment: CDR1 LNHDA and CDR2 SQIVND (reference sequence). The CDR3 runs 17 residues. The V and J ends lost 1 base and 8 bases, in that order; junction bases with no gene match: 11. The CDR3 DNA sequence: TGTGCCAGTAGTATAGGTACGGGACAGGGCACGGGCGAAAAACTGTTTTTT. It encodes CASSIGTGQGTGEKLFF.

The CDR3 sequence: CASSLDAGGINEQFF. For the CDR3, the DNA is TGTGCCAGCAGCTTAGATGCGGGGGGGATTAATGAGCAGTTCTTC. V is TRBV11-2 and J is TRBJ2-1; TRBD2 aligns across 9 bases. V shed 0 bases and J 7 bases; nucleotides not matched to a gene: 4. Germline V CDR1 and CDR2: SGHAT, FQNNGV. CDR3 length: 15 residues.

The chain recombines TRBV6-5 with TRBJ1-1, with a weak D call TRBD1 (6 bases). V shed 10 bases and J shed 5 bases, with 17 bases lying between them. Germline V gives CDR1 MNHEY, CDR2 SVGAGI. CDR3 length: 13 amino acids. CDR3 residues: CATLQGRWTEAFF. The CDR3 nucleotides read TGTGCCACCCTACAGGGAAGGTGGACTGAAGCTTTCTTT.

The rearrangement joins TRBV9 to TRBJ2-1; 10 bases align to TRBD1. The germline gives CDR1 SGDLS, CDR2 YYNGEE. The CDR3 sequence is 16 residues long. V lost 0 bases to trimming and J lost 5 bases; unmatched junction nucleotides: 5. The CDR3 loop is CASSVGGTGVDNEQFF. CDR3 in DNA: TGTGCCAGCAGCGTAGGGGGGACAGGGGTGGACAATGAGCAGTTCTTC.

This clone was detected only a few times. The chain links TRBV2 to TRBJ2-5; D is possibly TRBD2 (7 bases). Germline CDR1 reads SNHLY; CDR2 reads FYNNEI. The CDR3 consists of 11 residues. Trimming took 6 bases from V and 9 from J, leaving 11 bases between them. Written as DNA, the CDR3 is TGTGCCAGCAGGGGGGAGGGGGCCCAGTACTTC. Amino acids: CASRGEGAQYF.

This chain joins TRBV5-5 and TRBJ2-3; 8 nucleotides match TRBD2. The CDR3 loop spans 14 amino acids. The J segment lost 2 bases and the V segment lost 6 bases, leaving 5 bases of the junction unmatched. Germline CDR1 is SGHKS and CDR2 is YYEKEE (reference sequence). The CDR3 reads CASTTSANTDTQYF. For the CDR3, the DNA is TGTGCCAGCACGACTAGCGCTAACACAGATACGCAGTATTTT.

This clone has just a few counts. V is TRBV10-3 and J is TRBJ1-2; D unresolved. V was clipped by 5 bases and J by 4 bases, with 14 bases between them. CDR3 length: 14 residues. In germline, CDR1 is ENHRY, CDR2 SYGVKD. The CDR3 region is CAISRGGTGYGYTF. CDR3 nucleotides: TGTGCCATCAGTAGAGGAGGAACGGGCTATGGCTACACCTTC.

As concerns this clone: In the same sample, other DNA sequences code for this CDR3. The chain's CDR3 is CASSLTANTEAFF. CDR3 sequence (DNA): TGCGCCAGCAGCCTAACAGCCAACACTGAAGCTTTCTTT. This chain connects TRBV5-1 to TRBJ1-1, with D unclear. This CDR3 contains 13 residues. The germline V gene has CDR1 SGHRS and CDR2 YFSETQ. The germline V and J ends were trimmed by 4 bases and 2 bases, with 9 bases remaining between them.

This clone has just a few counts. This rearrangement joins TRBV19 to TRBJ2-1; TRBD1 is a possible D gene (6 bases). Germline-derived CDR1 and CDR2 are LNHDA and SQIVND (reference sequence). CDR3 length: 12 residues. V lost 4 bases and J lost 16, with 17 bases in between. The CDR3 bases are TGTGCCAGTAGTAGTTCGACAGGTGGTAGTTTCTTC. This codes for CASSSSTGGSFF.

The rearrangement uses TRBV28 and TRBJ1-5, with TRBD1 matching over 7 bases. The CDR3 is 16 amino acids. The V gene's germline CDR1 is MDHEN and CDR2 SYDVKM. The V gene end was trimmed by 6 bases and the J gene end by 2 bases; junction bases not matched to a gene: 10. CDR3 region: CASRSTGDSGNQPQHF. In nucleotides, the CDR3 is TGTGCCAGCAGATCCACAGGGGATAGTGGCAATCAGCCCCAGCATTTT.

The rearrangement uses TRBV25-1 and TRBJ2-1, with D perhaps TRBD1 (5 bases). CDR1 and CDR2 from the germline V gene are MGHDK and SYGVNS. V was pared by 3 bases and J by 4 bases, with 10 bases between. The CDR3 has 14 residues. CDR3: CASSESGQYNEQFF. The CDR3 DNA reads TGTGCCAGCAGTGAGTCAGGGCAGTACAATGAGCAGTTCTTC.

The table lists this clone with a few counts. V usage is TRBV6-5 and J usage is TRBJ1-4; 8 nucleotides match TRBD1. Germline V gene data show CDR1 as MNHEY and CDR2 as SVGAGI. This CDR3 spans 15 amino acids. Unmatched junction bases numbered 6, after V lost 6 bases and J lost 3 bases. The CDR3 nucleotides read TGTGCCAGCAGCTTCCAGGGGGCTCCTAATGAAAAACTGTTTTTT. Amino acids: CASSFQGAPNEKLFF.

The chain recombines TRBV9 with TRBJ1-2; TRBD1 matches 7 bases. Trimming at V came to 0 bases and at J to 4 bases, leaving 9 bases not matched to a gene. CDR3 length: 16 amino acids. The germline CDR1 and CDR2 sequences are SGDLS and YYNGEE. The CDR3: CASSVGPGQAPYGYTF. CDR3 DNA sequence: TGTGCCAGCAGCGTAGGCCCCGGACAGGCACCCTATGGCTACACCTTC.

The J gene is TRBJ1-2, the V gene TRBV28; 7 positions agree with TRBD1. V gave up 1 base and J gave up 6 bases; unmatched junction bases: 5. CDR1 MDHEN and CDR2 SYDVKM come from the germline V gene. This CDR3 is 14 amino acids long. CDR3 sequence reads: CASSLLQGSHGYTF. CDR3 coding DNA: TGTGCCAGCAGTTTATTACAGGGGAGCCATGGCTACACCTTC.

This chain links TRBV5-8 with TRBJ1-1; TRBD1 might be the D (6 bases). The V gene's germline CDR1 is SGHTS and CDR2 YDEGEE. The CDR3 runs to 13 residues. Trimming took 3 bases from V and 4 from J, leaving 10 bases between them. The CDR3 reads CASSSRGGTEAFF. As DNA, the CDR3 is TGTGCCAGCAGCTCACGAGGGGGCACTGAAGCTTTCTTT.

V and J are TRBV5-4 and TRBJ2-2; 7 bases are shared with TRBD1. The CDR3 spans 16 residues. CDR1 SGHNT and CDR2 YYREEE come from the germline V gene (reference sequence). V was pared by 4 bases and J by 5 bases, with 11 bases of the junction left unmatched. CDR3: CASSASQGSWTGELFF. The CDR3 DNA sequence: TGTGCCAGCAGCGCCTCACAGGGGTCGTGGACCGGGGAGCTGTTTTTT.